This entry lists 13 T cell receptor beta chains sequenced from one sample in a study of cytomegalovirus exposure and HLA in healthy donors. Primers for the PCR totalled 60 Vbeta and 13 Jbeta. Repertoires were generated with immunoSEQ multiplex PCR, while TCRdb's copy carries only in-frame clones and drops some. Among about 150,000 clones listed, around three quarters were seen once. Sequencing used PBMCs. These receptors came from a woman aged 40 to 50 in good health and CMV-seronegative.

This clone has more than one count but fewer than ten. Other DNA sequences of this sample code for an identical CDR3. This chain links TRBV6-5 with TRBJ1-1; D remains unclear. There are 13 residues in the CDR3. Trimming shortened V by 0 bases and J by 4 bases, and 6 bases separated the two germline ends. Germline CDR1 and CDR2: MNHEY and SVGAGI. The CDR3 DNA sequence: TGTGCCAGCAGTTACTCACGGGGCACTGAAGCTTTCTTT. Residues: CASSYSRGTEAFF.

On this clone itself: This specimen includes other DNA sequences encoding the same CDR3. The rearrangement joins TRBV5-1 to TRBJ1-2; D remains unclear. Germline CDR1 is SGHRS and CDR2 is YFSETQ. This CDR3 contains 12 residues. Trimming took 0 bases from V and 5 from J, leaving 5 bases between them. CDR3 residues: CASSLDRYGYTF. The CDR3 bases are TGCGCCAGCAGCTTGGACAGATATGGCTACACCTTC.

The chain employs TRBV29-1 and TRBJ2-3, with D maybe TRBD2 (5 bases). Deletions cut 5 bases from V and 4 bases from J, with 10 bases between. Germline-derived CDR1 and CDR2 are SQVTM and ANQGSEA. The CDR3 has 12 residues. For the CDR3, the DNA is TGCAGCGTTCGAGGGATTCCAGATACGCAGTATTTT. This sequence encodes CSVRGIPDTQYF.

This sequence joins TRBV5-1 and TRBJ1-5; tentative D call: TRBD1 (5 bases). From germline, CDR1 is SGHRS and CDR2 YFSETQ. V shed 6 bases and J shed 0 bases, with 22 bases lying between them. This CDR3 is 18 amino acids long. DNA for the CDR3: TGCGCCAGCACCACCTCCCGACGACAGAGATATAGCAATCAGCCCCAGCATTTT. Its protein is CASTTSRRQRYSNQPQHF.

Only one count was recorded for this clone. The junction departs from the called germline gene at one end, perhaps through a read error. The chain combines TRBV7-9 with TRBJ2-1, with 13 positions matching TRBD2. CDR1 and CDR2 (germline): SEHNR, FQNEAQ (reference sequence). The CDR3 totals 16 residues. The CDR3 reads CSSSLGTSGTYNEQFF. The DNA for the CDR3 is TGTTCCAGCAGCTTAGGGACTAGCGGGACCTACAATGAGCAGTTCTTC.

The chain joins TRBV9 to TRBJ2-1; weak D call: TRBD2 (7 bases). V was pared by 3 bases and J by 10 bases, with 23 bases between. CDR1 SGDLS and CDR2 YYNGEE come from the germline V gene. The CDR3 is 16 residues long. The CDR3 nucleotides are TGTGCCAGCAGCGCAGAGGGGGACTACTCCCTCTGGGAGCAGTTCTTC. Its protein product is CASSAEGDYSLWEQFF.

The chain joins TRBV7-2 to TRBJ2-7; TRBD2 aligns across 12 bases. The CDR3 extends over 15 amino acids. Per germline, CDR1 SGHTA and CDR2 FQGNSA. The V gene end was trimmed by 5 bases and the J gene end by 7 bases; junction bases not matched to a gene: 9. The CDR3 DNA reads TGTGCCAGCAGCATCCGACTAGCGGGAGCCGGGGAGCAGTACTTC. The encoded protein is CASSIRLAGAGEQYF.

This sequence joins TRBV5-1 and TRBJ2-1; D perhaps matches TRBD2 (7 bases). This CDR3 spans 15 amino acids. Trimming left V 2 bases short and J 2 bases short, with 11 bases between. Looked up from germline, CDR1 is SGHRS and CDR2 is YFSETQ. The CDR3 loop is CASSLGGATYNEQFF. For the CDR3, the DNA is TGCGCCAGCAGCTTAGGGGGGGCCACCTACAATGAGCAGTTCTTC.

The V call is TRBV7-9, the J call TRBJ2-7; 10 nucleotides align to TRBD1. The CDR3 loop spans 14 amino acids. The germline V gene has CDR1 SEHNR and CDR2 FQNEAQ (reference sequence). Germline trimming cut 4 bases from V and 6 bases from J; bases unmatched to any gene: 6. CDR3: CASSYWTGGAEQYF. DNA for the CDR3: TGTGCCAGCAGCTACTGGACAGGGGGGGCCGAGCAGTACTTC.

The sample holds one count of this clone. V gene TRBV6-5 combines with J gene TRBJ2-2, with TRBD2 as a possible D gene (6 bases). The V end was cut by 6 bases, the J end by 6 bases, with 14 bases between. CDR3 length: 14 amino acids. The germline gives CDR1 MNHEY, CDR2 SVGAGI. In nucleotides, the CDR3 is TGTGCCAGCAGACAAATTAGGGAGGCCGGGGAGCTGTTTTTT. Encoded protein: CASRQIREAGELFF.

The chain recombines TRBV13 with TRBJ2-3; 12 positions agree with TRBD2. With 5 bases clipped from V and 3 bases from J, the junction kept 6 bases outside the gene matches. Germline CDR1 and CDR2: PRHDT and FYEKMQ (reference sequence). The CDR3 has 16 residues. The CDR3 region has the DNA TGTGCCAGCAGCCAGAAACTAGCGGGAGGTACAGATACGCAGTATTTT. Protein: CASSQKLAGGTDTQYF.

The J gene is TRBJ2-7, the V gene TRBV7-2; D gene uncertain. V gave up 5 bases and J gave up 2 bases, with 10 bases separating them. This CDR3 region has 13 residues. Germline CDR1 is SGHTA and CDR2 is FQGNSA. CDR3 sequence reads: CASSSDTPYEQYF. The CDR3 nucleotides are TGTGCCAGCAGCAGTGACACTCCCTACGAGCAGTACTTC.

The chain has TRBV2 and TRBJ1-2; the D is unclear. Trimming stripped 1 base from V and 0 bases from J, with 9 bases between. CDR3 length: 15 amino acids. Germline V gene sequence: CDR1 SNHLY, CDR2 FYNNEI. The CDR3 is CASSEVQQSNYGYTF. The CDR3 nucleotides read TGTGCCAGCAGTGAAGTACAGCAGTCTAACTATGGCTACACCTTC.